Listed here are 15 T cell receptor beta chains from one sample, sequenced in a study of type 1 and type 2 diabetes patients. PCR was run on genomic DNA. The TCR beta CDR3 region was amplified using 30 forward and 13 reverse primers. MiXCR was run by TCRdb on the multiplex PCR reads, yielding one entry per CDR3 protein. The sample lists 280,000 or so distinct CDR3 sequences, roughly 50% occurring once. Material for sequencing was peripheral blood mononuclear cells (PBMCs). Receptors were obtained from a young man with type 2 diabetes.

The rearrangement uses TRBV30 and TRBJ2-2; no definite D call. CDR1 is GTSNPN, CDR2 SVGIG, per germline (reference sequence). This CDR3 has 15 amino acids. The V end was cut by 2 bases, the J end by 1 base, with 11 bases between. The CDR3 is CAWSSIRQNTGELFF. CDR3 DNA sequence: TGTGCCTGGAGTTCGATACGGCAGAACACCGGGGAGCTGTTTTTT.

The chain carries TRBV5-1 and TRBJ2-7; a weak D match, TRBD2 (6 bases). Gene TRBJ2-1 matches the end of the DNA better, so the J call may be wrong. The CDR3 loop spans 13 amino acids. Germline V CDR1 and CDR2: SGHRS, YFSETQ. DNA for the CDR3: TGCGCCAGCAGCTTTGGAGGGGACTATGAGCAGTTCTTC. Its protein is CASSFGGDYEQFF.

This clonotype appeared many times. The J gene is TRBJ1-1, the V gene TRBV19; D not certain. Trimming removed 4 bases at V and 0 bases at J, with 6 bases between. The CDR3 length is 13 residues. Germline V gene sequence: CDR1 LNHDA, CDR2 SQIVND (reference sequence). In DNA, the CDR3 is TGTGCCAGTAGTACGACCCTGAACACTGAAGCTTTCTTT. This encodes CASSTTLNTEAFF.

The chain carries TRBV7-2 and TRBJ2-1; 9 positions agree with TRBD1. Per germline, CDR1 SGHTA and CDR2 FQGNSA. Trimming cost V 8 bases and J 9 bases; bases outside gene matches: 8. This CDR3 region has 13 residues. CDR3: CASRWDRESEQFF. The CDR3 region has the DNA TGTGCCAGCCGGTGGGACAGGGAATCTGAGCAGTTCTTC.

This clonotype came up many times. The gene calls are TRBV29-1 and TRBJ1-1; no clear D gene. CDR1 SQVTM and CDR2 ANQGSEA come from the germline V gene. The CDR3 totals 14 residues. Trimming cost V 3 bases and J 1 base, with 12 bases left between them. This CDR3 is CSVDPSLRNTEAFF. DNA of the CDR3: TGCAGCGTTGACCCGTCCTTACGGAACACTGAAGCTTTCTTT.

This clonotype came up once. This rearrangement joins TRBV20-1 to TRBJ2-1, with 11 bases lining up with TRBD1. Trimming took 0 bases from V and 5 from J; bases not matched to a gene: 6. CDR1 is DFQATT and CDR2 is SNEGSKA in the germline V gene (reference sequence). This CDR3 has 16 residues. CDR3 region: CSARDRGQGAHNEQFF. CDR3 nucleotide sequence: TGCAGTGCTAGAGATCGAGGACAGGGGGCCCACAATGAGCAGTTCTTC.

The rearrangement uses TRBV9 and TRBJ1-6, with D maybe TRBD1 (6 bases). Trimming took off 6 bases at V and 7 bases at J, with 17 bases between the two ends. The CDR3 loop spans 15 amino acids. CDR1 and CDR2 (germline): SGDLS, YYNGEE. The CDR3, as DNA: TGTGCCAGCACCAGCCACAGGGCTCCCAATTCACCCCTCCACTTT. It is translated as CASTSHRAPNSPLHF. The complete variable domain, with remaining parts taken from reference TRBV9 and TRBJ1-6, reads DSGVTQTPKHLITATGQRVTLRCSPRSGDLSVYWYQQSLDQGLQFLIQYYNGEERAKGNILERFSAQQFPDLHSELNLSSLELGDSALYFCASTSHRAPNSPLHFGNGTRLTVT.

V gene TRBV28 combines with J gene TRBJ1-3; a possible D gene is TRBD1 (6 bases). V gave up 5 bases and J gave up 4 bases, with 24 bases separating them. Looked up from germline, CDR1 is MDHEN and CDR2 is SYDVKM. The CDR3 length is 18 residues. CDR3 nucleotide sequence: TGTGCCAGCAGTCTACCCACGACCGGGACACGGGAAGGAAACACCATATATTTT. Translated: CASSLPTTGTREGNTIYF. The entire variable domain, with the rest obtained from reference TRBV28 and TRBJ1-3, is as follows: DVKVTQSSRYLVKRTGEKVFLECVQDMDHENMFWYRQDPGLGLRLIYFSYDVKMKEKGDIPEGYSVSREKKERFSLILESASTNQTSMYLCASSLPTTGTREGNTIYFGEGSWLTVV.

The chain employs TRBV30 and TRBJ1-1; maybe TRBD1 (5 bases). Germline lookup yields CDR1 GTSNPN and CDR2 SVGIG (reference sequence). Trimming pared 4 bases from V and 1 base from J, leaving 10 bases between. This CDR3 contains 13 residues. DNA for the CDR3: TGTGCCTGGATCGGGGGGGGGAACACTGAAGCTTTCTTT. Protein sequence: CAWIGGGNTEAFF.

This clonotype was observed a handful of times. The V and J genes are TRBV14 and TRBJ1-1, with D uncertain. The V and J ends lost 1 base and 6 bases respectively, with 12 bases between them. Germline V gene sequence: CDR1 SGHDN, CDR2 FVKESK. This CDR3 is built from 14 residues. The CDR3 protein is CASSQGQREPEAFF. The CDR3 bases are TGTGCCAGCAGCCAAGGACAAAGAGAGCCTGAAGCTTTCTTT.

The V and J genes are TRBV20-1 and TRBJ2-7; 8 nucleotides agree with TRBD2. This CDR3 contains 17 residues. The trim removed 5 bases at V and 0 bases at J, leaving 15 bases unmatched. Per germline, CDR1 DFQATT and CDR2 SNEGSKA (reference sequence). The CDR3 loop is CSAGAVSGGRSSYEQYF. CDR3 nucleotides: TGCAGTGCTGGAGCGGTCTCGGGCGGGAGGAGCTCCTACGAGCAGTACTTC.

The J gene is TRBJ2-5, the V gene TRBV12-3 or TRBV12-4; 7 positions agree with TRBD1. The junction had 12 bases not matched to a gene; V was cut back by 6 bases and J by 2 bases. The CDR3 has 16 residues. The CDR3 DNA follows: TGTGCCAGCAGCCGGAACACGGGACAGCCACAAGAGACCCAGTACTTC. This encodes CASSRNTGQPQETQYF.

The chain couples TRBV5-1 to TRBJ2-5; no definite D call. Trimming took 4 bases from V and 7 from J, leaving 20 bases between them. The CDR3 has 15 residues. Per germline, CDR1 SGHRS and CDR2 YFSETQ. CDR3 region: CASSQERLVWVTQYF. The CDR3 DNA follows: TGCGCCAGCAGCCAAGAGAGGCTAGTCTGGGTGACCCAGTACTTC. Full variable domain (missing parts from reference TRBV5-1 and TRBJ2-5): KAGVTQTPRYLIKTRGQQVTLSCSPISGHRSVSWYQQTPGQGLQFLFEYFSETQRNKGNFPGRFSGRQFSNSRSEMNVSTLELGDSALYLCASSQERLVWVTQYFGPGTRLLVL.

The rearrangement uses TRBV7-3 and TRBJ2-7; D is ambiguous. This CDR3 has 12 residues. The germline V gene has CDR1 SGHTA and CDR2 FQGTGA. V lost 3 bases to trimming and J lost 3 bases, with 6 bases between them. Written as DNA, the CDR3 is TGTGCCAGCAGCTTGGATGTCTACGAGCAGTACTTC. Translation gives CASSLDVYEQYF. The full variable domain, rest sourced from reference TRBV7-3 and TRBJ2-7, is GAGVSQTPSNKVTEKGKYVELRCDPISGHTALYWYRQSLGQGPEFLIYFQGTGAADDSGLPNDRFFAVRPEGSVSTLKIQRTERGDSAVYLCASSLDVYEQYFGPGTRLTVT.

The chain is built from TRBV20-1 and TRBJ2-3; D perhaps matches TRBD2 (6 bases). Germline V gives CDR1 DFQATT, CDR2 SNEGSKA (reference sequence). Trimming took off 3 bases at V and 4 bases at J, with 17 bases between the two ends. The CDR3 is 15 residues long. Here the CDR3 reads CSASRLALGADTQYF. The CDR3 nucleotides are TGCAGTGCTAGTAGGCTAGCGCTGGGGGCAGATACGCAGTATTTT.